This record covers a single T cell receptor (beta chain). What it binds is not known. The TCR library protocol was used to attach unique molecular identifiers. These identifiers were attached to individual cDNA molecules. TCRdb re-called the 5' RACE reads with MiXCR, one entry per CDR3 protein. The table has approximately 73,000 distinct CDR3 sequences, more than 10% seen once. Germline-derived CDR1 and CDR2 are MDHEN and SYDVKM. CDR3 length: 16 residues. After removal of 5 bases from V and 2 bases from J, the junction contained 6 bases not matched to a gene. This sample was included in a study of early T cells in non-severe SARS-CoV-2 infection. The overall study: Bulk RNA isolated from unsorted whole blood underwent sequencing; chains were not paired.

General study results and limits: Anti-spike CD8 responses were favored in VDJdb matching, and private and CD4 specificities were missed.

This chain uses TRBV28 with TRBJ2-3; 11 positions match TRBD2. The specimen was whole blood. This TCR came from an adult who was a healthcare worker with PCR-confirmed SARS-CoV-2 infection or an uninfected control (not recorded which). CDR3 DNA sequence: TGTGCCAGCAGTGAACTAGCGGGAGAGTACACAGATACGCAGTATTTT. Its protein is CASSELAGEYTDTQYF.